The next 32 T cell receptor beta chains were all read from a single sample in a study of early T cells in non-severe SARS-CoV-2 infection. From the 5' RACE reads, TCRdb called clonotypes with MiXCR, one entry per CDR3 protein. The data show tens of thousands of distinct CDR3 sequences, 10% to 11% seen once. Sample: whole blood. These receptors were obtained from an adult who was a healthcare worker with PCR-confirmed SARS-CoV-2 infection or an uninfected control (not recorded which).

This clonotype was detected ten times or more. The V gene is TRBV2, the J gene TRBJ1-1; 7 positions match TRBD1. This CDR3 comprises 13 residues. Germline trimming cut 8 bases from V and 1 base from J; bases unmatched to any gene: 4. Germline values: CDR1 SNHLY, CDR2 FYNNEI. The CDR3 loop reads CASAGTANTEAFF. The CDR3, as DNA: TGTGCCAGCGCTGGGACAGCGAACACTGAAGCTTTCTTT.

This clonotype appeared many times. The rearrangement links TRBV9 to TRBJ1-3; D gene uncertain. The CDR3 runs to 16 residues. Germline CDR1 and CDR2: SGDLS and YYNGEE. V was cut by 3 bases and J by 0 bases, with 13 bases left in between. The CDR3 nucleotides read TGTGCCAGCAGCGCGGGTTCTACGAGCTCTGGAAACACCATATATTTT. Translation: CASSAGSTSSGNTIYF.

This clonotype has ten or more counts. The rearrangement joins TRBV18 to TRBJ1-1; possible D gene TRBD1, 5 bases. Germline values: CDR1 KGHSH, CDR2 LQKENI. V was trimmed by 4 bases and J by 1 base, leaving 16 bases between them. The CDR3 is 16 amino acids. The CDR3 sequence: CASSLDVRVANTEAFF. DNA for the CDR3: TGTGCCAGCTCACTAGACGTCAGGGTAGCGAACACTGAAGCTTTCTTT.

This clonotype was counted ten times or more. The chain is built from TRBV20-1 and TRBJ1-2, with D perhaps TRBD1 (5 bases). The CDR3 consists of 15 residues. Per the germline V gene, CDR1 is DFQATT and CDR2 is SNEGSKA (reference sequence). Trimming stripped 0 bases from V and 1 base from J, with 12 bases between. The CDR3 sequence is CSARDLQEVNYGYTF. CDR3 nucleotide sequence: TGCAGTGCTAGAGATTTACAGGAGGTTAACTATGGCTACACCTTC.

This clonotype was picked up many times. The rearrangement uses TRBV12-3 or TRBV12-4 and TRBJ1-5; 12 bases match TRBD1. CDR3 length equals 14 residues. J lost 9 bases, V lost 5 bases, and 5 bases had no gene match. The CDR3 sequence is CASSGDRGRLPQHF. The CDR3 region has the DNA TGTGCCAGCAGTGGGGACAGGGGGCGACTGCCCCAGCATTTT.

This chain connects TRBV2 to TRBJ2-1, with a possible D match to TRBD1 (6 bases). CDR1 is SNHLY and CDR2 is FYNNEI in the germline V gene. The CDR3 contains 13 residues. The V gene lost 6 bases and the J gene lost 5 bases, with 11 bases spanning the gap. In DNA form, the CDR3 reads TGTGCCAGCAGATCGCGACAGGACAATGAGCAGTTCTTC. Translated: CASRSRQDNEQFF.

This rearrangement joins TRBV18 to TRBJ1-5; D remains ambiguous. The CDR3 loop spans 12 amino acids. Between the trimmed V and J ends, which lost 2 bases and 4 bases, there was a span of 3 bases. Germline loops: CDR1 KGHSH, CDR2 LQKENI. This CDR3 is CASSPDNQPQHF. In DNA, the CDR3 is TGTGCCAGCTCACCAGATAATCAGCCCCAGCATTTT.

The table lists this clonotype with a few counts. The gene calls are TRBV11-2 and TRBJ2-7; 8 bases agree with TRBD1. The CDR3 is 14 amino acids. CDR1 is SGHAT, CDR2 FQNNGV, per germline. The V segment lost 7 bases and the J segment 3 bases; nucleotides outside the gene matches: 8. The CDR3 protein is CASTGTGVLYEQYF. In DNA form, the CDR3 reads TGTGCCAGCACCGGGACAGGAGTCCTCTACGAGCAGTACTTC.

This clonotype was recorded at least ten times. The chain uses TRBV20-1 and TRBJ2-3; 11 nucleotides line up with TRBD1. Germline loops: CDR1 DFQATT, CDR2 SNEGSKA (reference sequence). V shed 5 bases, J shed 2 bases, and the junction held 6 bases outside the gene matches. This CDR3 is 15 amino acids long. The CDR3 loop is CSAGDRGATTDTQYF. CDR3 bases: TGCAGTGCTGGGGACAGGGGGGCAACCACAGATACGCAGTATTTT.

This clonotype was observed a few times. The J gene is TRBJ1-1, the V gene TRBV12-3 or TRBV12-4; weak D call: TRBD1 (5 bases). V gave up 6 bases and J gave up 3 bases, with 14 bases separating them. The CDR3 consists of 14 residues. CDR3 sequence reads: CASRGTLWDTEAFF. CDR3 bases: TGTGCCAGCAGGGGGACTTTATGGGACACTGAAGCTTTCTTT.

This clonotype was counted at least ten times. The rearrangement joins TRBV10-1 to TRBJ2-7, with TRBD2 as a possible D gene (5 bases). The CDR3 length is 11 residues. Germline assignment: CDR1 WNHNN and CDR2 SYGVQD (reference sequence). The germline V and J ends were trimmed by 3 bases and 10 bases, with 10 bases remaining between them. The chain's CDR3 is CASSDGLIQYF. The CDR3 region has the DNA TGCGCCAGCAGTGACGGACTCATCCAGTACTTC.

The V call is TRBV4-3, the J call TRBJ2-2; D gene uncertain. The CDR3 runs to 14 residues. Trimming took 1 base from V and 0 from J, leaving 3 bases between them. Germline V lookup: CDR1 LGHNA, CDR2 YSLEER. The CDR3 bases are TGCGCCAGCAGCCAAGGCTCGAACACCGGGGAGCTGTTTTTT. Its translation: CASSQGSNTGELFF.

This clonotype was counted at least ten times. Sequence at one end of the junction differs from germline and may be a read error. V is TRBV28 and J is TRBJ1-1, with D tentatively TRBD1 (6 bases). Germline assignment: CDR1 MDHEN and CDR2 SYDVKM. This CDR3 has 14 residues. DNA for the CDR3: TGTGCCAGCTGTTTAAAGACAGGTTACACTGAAGCTTTCTTT. Protein: CASCLKTGYTEAFF.

V usage is TRBV7-2 and J usage is TRBJ1-2, with D possibly matching TRBD1 (5 bases). This CDR3 has 15 residues. Trimming took off 1 base at V and 3 bases at J, with 12 bases between the two ends. Germline V CDR1 and CDR2: SGHTA, FQGNSA. CDR3 in amino acids: CASSLDPGTHYGYTF. The CDR3 region has the DNA TGTGCCAGCAGCTTAGACCCGGGGACCCACTATGGCTACACCTTC.

In its sample, this clonotype was seen many times. The gene calls are TRBV4-1 and TRBJ2-1, with 9 nucleotides matching TRBD1. The germline V gene has CDR1 MGHRA and CDR2 YSYEKL. The CDR3 extends over 16 amino acids. V lost 4 bases to trimming and J lost 8 bases; unmatched junction nucleotides: 12. The CDR3 loop reads CASSRETGTGSDEQFF. The CDR3 DNA reads as TGCGCCAGCAGCCGAGAGACCGGGACAGGGTCTGATGAGCAGTTCTTC.

In this sample, this clonotype turned up a few times. The chain employs TRBV5-8 and TRBJ2-7; 9 bases agree with TRBD1. The CDR3 consists of 16 residues. The J segment lost 0 bases and the V segment lost 2 bases, leaving 6 bases of the junction unmatched. CDR1 and CDR2 from the germline V gene are SGHTS and YDEGEE. The CDR3 DNA reads TGTGCCAGCAGCTTAGGTAGGACAGGGGCCTCCTACGAGCAGTACTTC. Translation gives CASSLGRTGASYEQYF.

This clonotype was counted many times. This chain uses TRBV20-1 with TRBJ2-3, with TRBD2 matching over 7 bases. The CDR3 is 13 amino acids. Germline V gene sequence: CDR1 DFQATT, CDR2 SNEGSKA (reference sequence). Unmatched junction bases numbered 7, after V lost 7 bases and J lost 3 bases. The CDR3 sequence: CSVQVGGTDTQYF. In nucleotides, the CDR3 is TGCAGTGTCCAAGTGGGGGGGACAGATACGCAGTATTTT.

Points on this clonotype: A much larger clone is a single base away; this may be a read error. V is TRBV9 and J is TRBJ2-1; 9 nucleotides line up with TRBD2. Looked up from germline, CDR1 is SGDLS and CDR2 is YYNGEE. CDR3 length: 17 amino acids. In nucleotides, the CDR3 is TGTGCCACCAGCACCCGCCCCCTAGCGGGGAGGTCTAATGAGCAGTTCTTC. It encodes CATSTRPLAGRSNEQFF.

The sample holds many counts of this clonotype. The chain uses TRBV6-5 and TRBJ2-3, with D possibly matching TRBD2 (6 bases). The V gene lost 5 bases and the J gene lost 0 bases, with 12 bases spanning the gap. Germline CDR1 MNHEY, CDR2 SVGAGI. This CDR3 has 15 residues. The CDR3 region is CASSRDSPSTDTQYF. The DNA of the CDR3 is TGTGCCAGCAGTCGGGACTCGCCTAGCACAGATACGCAGTATTTT.

The chain has TRBV7-9 and TRBJ2-7; D may be TRBD1 (5 bases). This CDR3 region has 16 residues. Germline assignment: CDR1 SEHNR and CDR2 FQNEAQ (reference sequence). V was pared by 3 bases and J by 2 bases, with 17 bases between. The DNA of the CDR3 is TGTGCCAGCAGCTTCGATGGTCTAGGGGCTACCTACGAGCAGTACTTC. It codes for CASSFDGLGATYEQYF.

This clonotype was counted a few times. V is TRBV29-1 and J is TRBJ1-4; D perhaps matches TRBD1 (5 bases). V lost 6 bases to trimming and J lost 7 bases, with 21 bases between them. The V gene's germline CDR1 is SQVTM and CDR2 ANQGSEA. The CDR3 is 15 residues long. CDR3 DNA: TGCAGCGTGGCCCCCCCCGGGGGGAGGGGTGAAAAACTGTTTTTT. It codes for CSVAPPGGRGEKLFF.

This clonotype occurred many times. The chain is built from TRBV29-1 and TRBJ2-7; D might be TRBD1 (5 bases). CDR1 SQVTM and CDR2 ANQGSEA come from the germline V gene. V was cut by 4 bases and J by 0 bases, with 16 bases left in between. This CDR3 has 15 amino acids. Written as DNA, the CDR3 is TGCAGCGTTGTTCTGGTTCAGGGTAGCTCCTACGAGCAGTACTTC. Protein sequence: CSVVLVQGSSYEQYF.

This clonotype was seen ten or more times. This rearrangement joins TRBV19 to TRBJ2-1, with TRBD2 matching 11 bases. The CDR3 extends over 16 amino acids. CDR1 LNHDA and CDR2 SQIVND come from the germline V gene (reference sequence). V was clipped by 5 bases and J by 2 bases; unmatched bases: 5. The CDR3 region has the DNA TGTGCCAGTAGTGAGAGACTAGCGGGGACCTACAATGAGCAGTTCTTC. This encodes CASSERLAGTYNEQFF. The variable domain in full, completed from reference TRBV19 and TRBJ2-1, reads DGGITQSPKYLFRKEGQNVTLSCEQNLNHDAMYWYRQDPGQGLRLIYYSQIVNDFQKGDIAEGYSVSREKKESFPLTVTSAQKNPTAFYLCASSERLAGTYNEQFFGPGTRLTVL.

This clonotype was observed at least ten times. This sequence joins TRBV27 and TRBJ1-4, with TRBD1 matching 8 bases. The CDR3 spans 15 residues. Trimming removed 3 bases from V and 4 bases from J; junction bases left unmatched: 4. Germline CDR1 is MNHEY and CDR2 is SMNVEV (reference sequence). The CDR3 sequence is CASSLSTGVNEKLFF. The CDR3 DNA is TGTGCCAGCAGTTTGTCGACAGGGGTTAATGAAAAACTGTTTTTT.

The sample holds a few counts of this clonotype. This chain links TRBV19 with TRBJ2-7, with TRBD2 identical over 12 bases. Germline assignment: CDR1 LNHDA and CDR2 SQIVND (reference sequence). The CDR3 sequence is 24 residues long. Trimming cost V 3 bases and J 3 bases; bases outside gene matches: 30. CDR3 bases: TGTGCCAGTAGTATTCACCCCTACAGCCCCCCGGGACTAGCGGGCCGGGGCCTCAACTACGAGCAGTACTTC. This codes for CASSIHPYSPPGLAGRGLNYEQYF.

The rearrangement uses TRBV7-8 and TRBJ1-3, with D possibly TRBD1 on 5 matching bases. Germline V gene sequence: CDR1 SGHVS, CDR2 FQNEAQ. V was pared by 0 bases and J by 0 bases, with 9 bases between. The CDR3 loop spans 16 amino acids. CDR3 loop: CASSLAGGSSGNTIYF. The DNA of the CDR3 is TGTGCCAGCAGCTTAGCCGGGGGTAGCTCTGGAAACACCATATATTTT.

Ten or more counts support this clonotype. J is TRBJ1-2 and V is TRBV10-3; D gene ambiguous. Germline CDR1 reads ENHRY; CDR2 reads SYGVKD. The CDR3 loop spans 16 amino acids. Trimming removed 0 bases from V and 2 bases from J, with 13 bases in between. The CDR3 sequence is CAISESNGPGNYGYTF. The CDR3 DNA follows: TGTGCCATCAGTGAGTCAAATGGACCCGGAAACTATGGCTACACCTTC.

The rearrangement links TRBV20-1 to TRBJ2-2; D is perhaps TRBD1 or TRBD2 (5 bases each). The V end lost 6 bases, the J end lost 4 bases, and 12 bases lay between the germline ends. The V gene's germline CDR1 is DFQATT and CDR2 SNEGSKA (reference sequence). The length of the CDR3 is 13 residues. CDR3 in DNA: TGCAGTGCATTTGGGGGTGTCACCGGGGAGCTGTTTTTT. It specifies CSAFGGVTGELFF.

This clonotype was detected ten times or more. The chain has TRBV7-3 and TRBJ1-1; D unclear. Germline V gene data show CDR1 as SGHTA and CDR2 as FQGTGA. V gave up 5 bases and J gave up 0 bases, with 7 bases separating them. The CDR3 contains 13 residues. The chain's CDR3 is CASSLRMNTEAFF. In DNA, the CDR3 is TGTGCCAGCAGCCTCAGGATGAACACTGAAGCTTTCTTT.

This clonotype was seen repeatedly, ten times or more. This chain connects TRBV20-1 to TRBJ2-1, with 14 bases matching TRBD2. Germline lookup yields CDR1 DFQATT and CDR2 SNEGSKA (reference sequence). This CDR3 spans 14 amino acids. V shed 6 bases, J shed 4 bases, and the junction held 2 bases outside the gene matches. The CDR3 sequence: CSARLAGGYNEQFF. The CDR3 coding sequence is TGCAGTGCCAGACTAGCGGGGGGGTACAATGAGCAGTTCTTC.

This clonotype showed up many times. The genes are TRBV12-3 or TRBV12-4 and TRBJ2-7; no reliable D call. The V end was cut by 2 bases, the J end by 3 bases, with 11 bases between. CDR3 size: 14 residues. The CDR3 nucleotides are TGTGCCAGCAGTTTATTAGGCCCAAACTACGAGCAGTACTTC. It encodes CASSLLGPNYEQYF.

The gene calls are TRBV3-1 and TRBJ2-3, with D possibly matching TRBD1 (5 bases). Germline-derived CDR1 and CDR2 are LGHDT and YNNKEL (reference sequence). V was pared by 3 bases and J by 4 bases, with 8 bases between. CDR3 length: 13 residues. The CDR3 sequence is CASSQGRADTQYF. CDR3 coding DNA: TGTGCCAGCAGCCAGGGCAGGGCAGATACGCAGTATTTT.